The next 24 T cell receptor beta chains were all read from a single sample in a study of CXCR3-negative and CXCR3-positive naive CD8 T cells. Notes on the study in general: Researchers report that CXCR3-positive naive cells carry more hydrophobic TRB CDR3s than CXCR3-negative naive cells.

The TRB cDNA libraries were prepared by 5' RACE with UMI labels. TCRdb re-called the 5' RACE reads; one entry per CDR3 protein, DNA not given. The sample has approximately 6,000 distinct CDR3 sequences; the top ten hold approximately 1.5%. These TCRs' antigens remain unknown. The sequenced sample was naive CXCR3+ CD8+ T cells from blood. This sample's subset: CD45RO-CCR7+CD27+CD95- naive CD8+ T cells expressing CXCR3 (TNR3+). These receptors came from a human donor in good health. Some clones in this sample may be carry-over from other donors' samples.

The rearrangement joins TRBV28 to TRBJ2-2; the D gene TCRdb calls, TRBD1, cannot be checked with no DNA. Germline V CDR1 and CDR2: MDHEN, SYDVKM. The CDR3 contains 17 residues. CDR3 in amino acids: CASSPHPGDDGTGELFF.

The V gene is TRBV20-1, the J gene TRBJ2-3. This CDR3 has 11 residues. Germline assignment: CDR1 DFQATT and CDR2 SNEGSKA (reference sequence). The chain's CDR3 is CSASKTDTQYF.

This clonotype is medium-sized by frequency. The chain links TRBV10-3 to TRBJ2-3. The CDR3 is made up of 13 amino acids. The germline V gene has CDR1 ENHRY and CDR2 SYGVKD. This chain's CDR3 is CAISESWSDTQYF.

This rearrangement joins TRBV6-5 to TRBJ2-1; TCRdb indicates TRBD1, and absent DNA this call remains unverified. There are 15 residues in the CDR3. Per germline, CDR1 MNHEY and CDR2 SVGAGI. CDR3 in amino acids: CASSLRDPRGNEQFF.

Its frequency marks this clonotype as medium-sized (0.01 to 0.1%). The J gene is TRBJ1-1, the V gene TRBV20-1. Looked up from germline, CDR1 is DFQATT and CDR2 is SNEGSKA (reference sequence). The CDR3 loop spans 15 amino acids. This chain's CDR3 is CSARDGRSMNTEAFF.

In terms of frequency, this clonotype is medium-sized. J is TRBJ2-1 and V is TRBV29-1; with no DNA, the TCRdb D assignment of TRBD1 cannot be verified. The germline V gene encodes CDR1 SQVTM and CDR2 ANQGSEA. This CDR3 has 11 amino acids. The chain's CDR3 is CSVEGGGEQFF.

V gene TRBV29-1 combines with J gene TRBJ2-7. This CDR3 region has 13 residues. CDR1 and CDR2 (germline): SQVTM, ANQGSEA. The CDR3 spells CSVVSENSYEQYF.

Here the CDR3 reads CASSQGRASSYNEQFF. The chain links TRBV4-3 to TRBJ2-1; TCRdb calls TRBD1, which cannot be checked without DNA. The germline V gene has CDR1 LGHNA and CDR2 YSLEER. The CDR3 loop spans 16 amino acids.

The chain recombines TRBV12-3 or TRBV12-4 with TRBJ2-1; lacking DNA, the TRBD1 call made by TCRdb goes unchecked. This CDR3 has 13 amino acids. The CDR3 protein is CASSPPGGGEQFF.

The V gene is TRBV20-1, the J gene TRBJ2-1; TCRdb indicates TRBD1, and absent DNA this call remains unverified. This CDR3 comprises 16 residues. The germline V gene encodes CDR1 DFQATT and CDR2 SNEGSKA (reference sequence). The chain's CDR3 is CSARGRSGTGLHEQFF.

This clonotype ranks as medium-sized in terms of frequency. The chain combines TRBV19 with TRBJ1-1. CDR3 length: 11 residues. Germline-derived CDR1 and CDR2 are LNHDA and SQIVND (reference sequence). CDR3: CASSIGEEAFF.

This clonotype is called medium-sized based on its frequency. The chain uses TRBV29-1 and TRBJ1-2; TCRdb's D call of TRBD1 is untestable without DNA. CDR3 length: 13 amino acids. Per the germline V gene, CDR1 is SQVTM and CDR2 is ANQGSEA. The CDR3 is CSVGGGSVSGYTF.

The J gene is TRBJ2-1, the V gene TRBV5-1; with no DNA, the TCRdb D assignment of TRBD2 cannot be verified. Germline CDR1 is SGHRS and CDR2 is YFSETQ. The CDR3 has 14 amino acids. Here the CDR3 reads CASSLALGLNEQFF.

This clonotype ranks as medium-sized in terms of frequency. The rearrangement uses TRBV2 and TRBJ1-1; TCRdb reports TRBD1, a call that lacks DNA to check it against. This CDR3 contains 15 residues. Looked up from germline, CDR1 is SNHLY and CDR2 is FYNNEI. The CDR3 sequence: CASKVGGHMNTEAFF.

The CDR3 protein is CSAPLAGGGEQYF. The chain has TRBV20-1 and TRBJ2-7; the TCRdb D gene call, TRBD2, has no DNA to confirm it. The germline CDR1 and CDR2 sequences are DFQATT and SNEGSKA (reference sequence). The CDR3 sequence is 13 residues long.

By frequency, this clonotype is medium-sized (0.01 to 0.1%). The chain's CDR3 is CAWSVPGNEQFF. V gene TRBV30 combines with J gene TRBJ2-1. CDR1 is GTSNPN, CDR2 SVGIG, per germline (reference sequence). CDR3 length: 12 amino acids.

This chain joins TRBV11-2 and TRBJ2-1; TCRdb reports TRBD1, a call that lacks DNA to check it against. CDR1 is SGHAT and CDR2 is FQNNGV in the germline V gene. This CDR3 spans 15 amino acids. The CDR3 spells CASSEQGTSYNEQFF.

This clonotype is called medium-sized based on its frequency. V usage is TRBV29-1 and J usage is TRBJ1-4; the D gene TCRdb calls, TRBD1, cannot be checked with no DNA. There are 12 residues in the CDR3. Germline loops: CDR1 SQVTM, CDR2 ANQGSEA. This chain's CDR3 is CSGLTGGEKLFF.

This CDR3 is CASSEQYNQPQHF. The chain carries TRBV27 and TRBJ1-5. The CDR3 is made up of 13 amino acids. CDR1 and CDR2 (germline): MNHEY, SMNVEV (reference sequence).

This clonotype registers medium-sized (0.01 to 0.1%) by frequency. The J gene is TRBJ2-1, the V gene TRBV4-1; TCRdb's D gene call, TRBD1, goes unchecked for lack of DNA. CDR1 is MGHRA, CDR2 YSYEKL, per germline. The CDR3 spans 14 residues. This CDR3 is CASSQKQGAVEQFF.

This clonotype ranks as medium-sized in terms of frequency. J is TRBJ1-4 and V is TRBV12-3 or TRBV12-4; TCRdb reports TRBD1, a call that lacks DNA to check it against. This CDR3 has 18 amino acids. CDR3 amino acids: CASRPRTAPSQNNEKLFF.

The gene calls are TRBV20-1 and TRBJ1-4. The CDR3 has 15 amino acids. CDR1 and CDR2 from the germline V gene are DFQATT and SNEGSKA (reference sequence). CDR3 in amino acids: CSARDLFRPGEKLFF.

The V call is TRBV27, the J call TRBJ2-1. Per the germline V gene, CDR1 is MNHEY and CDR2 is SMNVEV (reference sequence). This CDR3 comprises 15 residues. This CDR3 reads CASSRDGSPYNEQFF.

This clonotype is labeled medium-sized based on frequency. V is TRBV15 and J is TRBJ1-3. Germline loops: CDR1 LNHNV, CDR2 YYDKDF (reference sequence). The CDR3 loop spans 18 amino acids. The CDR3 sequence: CATSRDLVGLSSGNTIYF. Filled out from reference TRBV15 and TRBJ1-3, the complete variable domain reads DAMVIQNPRYQVTQFGKPVTLSCSQTLNHNVMYWYQQKSSQAPKLLFHYYDKDFNNEADTPDNFQSRRPNTSFCFLDIRSPGLGDTAMYLCATSRDLVGLSSGNTIYFGEGSWLTVV.